A single sample is the source of the 14 T cell receptor beta chains below, sequenced in a study of shared clonotypes between healthy human individuals. Sequencing used immunoSEQ multiplex PCR; TCRdb keeps in-frame clones, though not all of them. This table holds hundreds of thousands of clones, less than 96% found once. Sequenced material: naive CD4+ T cells sorted from blood. Subset in this sample: CD45RA+ positively selected. The source is a woman aged 25-40 years in good health.

The chain uses TRBV2 and TRBJ1-5; tentatively, D is TRBD1 (5 bases). Germline V gives CDR1 SNHLY, CDR2 FYNNEI. The CDR3 extends over 14 amino acids. V gave up 3 bases and J gave up 5 bases, with 11 bases separating them. CDR3 in amino acids: CASSEWGGDQPQHF. CDR3 coding DNA: TGTGCCAGCAGTGAGTGGGGGGGTGATCAGCCCCAGCATTTT.

This clone was seen just once. The chain has TRBV6-1 and TRBJ2-1; possibly TRBD2 for D (5 bases). Germline CDR1 and CDR2: MNHNS and SASEGT. V lost 6 bases and J lost 10, with 13 bases in between. CDR3 length: 12 amino acids. This chain's CDR3 is CASSKTRGEQFF. CDR3 DNA: TGTGCCAGCAGCAAGACCAGAGGGGAGCAGTTCTTC.

This clone has a single count. The sample holds other DNA sequences that translate to the same CDR3. This chain connects TRBV5-1 to TRBJ1-1, with a tentative D call TRBD1 (5 bases). This CDR3 spans 14 amino acids. CDR1 and CDR2 from the germline V gene are SGHRS and YFSETQ. Between the trimmed V and J ends, which lost 1 base and 3 bases, there was a span of 10 bases. In DNA form, the CDR3 reads TGCGCCAGCAGCTTGCAGGGATGGGACACTGAAGCTTTCTTT. Translating gives CASSLQGWDTEAFF.

The rearrangement joins TRBV5-4 to TRBJ2-2, with D possibly called TRBD1 or TRBD2 (7 bases each). Germline V gives CDR1 SGHNT, CDR2 YYREEE (reference sequence). The CDR3 contains 15 residues. V was shortened by 6 bases and J by 5 bases, with 17 bases between the two germline ends. The CDR3 DNA is TGTGCCAGCAACACAGACAGGGAGGGGACCGGGGAGCTGTTTTTT. Its protein is CASNTDREGTGELFF.

This chain connects TRBV6-5 to TRBJ1-1; D is uncertain. Per germline, CDR1 MNHEY and CDR2 SVGAGI. The CDR3 has 13 residues. The germline V and J ends were trimmed by 5 bases and 0 bases, with 7 bases remaining between them. The CDR3 nucleotides are TGTGCCAGCAGTACCGAGATGAACACTGAAGCTTTCTTT. It codes for CASSTEMNTEAFF.

The chain carries TRBV2 and TRBJ2-5, with TRBD2 matching over 9 bases. The junction had 12 bases not matched to a gene; V was cut back by 8 bases and J by 5 bases. Germline V lookup: CDR1 SNHLY, CDR2 FYNNEI. The length of the CDR3 is 15 residues. The CDR3 DNA reads as TGTGCCAGCGGGCGATTTCTTAGCGGGAGTGAGACCCAGTACTTC. This translates into CASGRFLSGSETQYF.

The chain carries TRBV4-1 and TRBJ2-1; D is undetermined. Trimming cost V 1 base and J 8 bases, with 12 bases left between them. CDR1 is MGHRA, CDR2 YSYEKL, per germline. The CDR3 is 14 amino acids. CDR3 sequence (DNA): TGCGCCAGCAGCCAAGTGTTCAGATCGGATGAGCAGTTCTTC. Protein product: CASSQVFRSDEQFF.

Concerning this clone: This sample also contains other DNA sequences that code for the same CDR3. The chain is built from TRBV7-9 and TRBJ2-7; 12 bases align to TRBD2. Germline CDR1 and CDR2: SEHNR and FQNEAQ (reference sequence). CDR3 length equals 14 residues. V was clipped by 1 base and J by 7 bases; unmatched bases: 2. CDR3 coding DNA: TGTGCCAGCAGCTTAGGACTAGCGGGGGATGAGCAGTACTTC. Encoded protein: CASSLGLAGDEQYF.

The chain has TRBV7-9 and TRBJ2-3; 7 nucleotides line up with TRBD1. The J segment lost 4 bases and the V segment lost 3 bases, leaving 4 bases of the junction unmatched. CDR1 is SEHNR and CDR2 is FQNEAQ in the germline V gene (reference sequence). The CDR3 totals 14 residues. DNA for the CDR3: TGTGCCAGCAGCTTTAACAGGGGATCAGATACGCAGTATTTT. Encoded protein: CASSFNRGSDTQYF.

The chain is built from TRBV19 and TRBJ2-4; TRBD1 matches 9 bases. Germline CDR1 and CDR2: LNHDA and SQIVND (reference sequence). V trimming: 5 bases; J trimming: 8 bases; junction bases outside the gene matches: 10. The length of the CDR3 is 15 residues. CDR3 region: CASSLPTGGQYIQYF. For the CDR3, the DNA is TGTGCCAGTAGTTTACCCACAGGGGGCCAGTACATTCAGTACTTC.

The chain is built from TRBV10-2 and TRBJ2-7, with 10 bases fitting TRBD2. J was trimmed by 4 bases and V by 3 bases; bases with no gene match: 6. Looked up from germline, CDR1 is WSHSY and CDR2 is SAAADI. The CDR3 length is 15 residues. The CDR3 nucleotides read TGCGCCAGCAGTGATCCTAGCGGGAGTAGGTACGAGCAGTACTTC. Encoded protein: CASSDPSGSRYEQYF.

The chain recombines TRBV19 with TRBJ2-2, with a weak D call TRBD1 (6 bases). This CDR3 spans 14 amino acids. Germline loops: CDR1 LNHDA, CDR2 SQIVND (reference sequence). V lost 5 bases and J lost 1, with 8 bases in between. The CDR3 spells CASSQGKNTGELFF. The DNA of the CDR3 is TGTGCCAGTAGTCAGGGGAAGAACACCGGGGAGCTGTTTTTT.

This chain connects TRBV6-1 to TRBJ2-2; D is ambiguous. Germline CDR1 is MNHNS and CDR2 is SASEGT. The CDR3 is 15 amino acids. V gave up 6 bases and J gave up 5 bases, with 16 bases separating them. The CDR3 region has the DNA TGTGCCAGCAGCCCCGAAGGCCCCCAAACCGGGGAGCTGTTTTTT. Protein: CASSPEGPQTGELFF.

The J gene is TRBJ1-1, the V gene TRBV28, with 7 nucleotides matching TRBD1. CDR3 length: 18 residues. V was clipped by 6 bases and J by 0 bases; unmatched bases: 16. Germline values: CDR1 MDHEN, CDR2 SYDVKM. DNA for the CDR3: TGTGCCAGCAGACCACCTCCGGGACAGCATAACATGAACACTGAAGCTTTCTTT. It specifies CASRPPPGQHNMNTEAFF.